This T cell receptor (beta chain) was captured by sequencing in a study of blood T cell repertoires in COVID-19. Study context: Both acute and convalescent COVID-19 samples were obtained from the United States, Italy and Spain. PBMCs, B-cell-depleted T cells, or T cells were the source of the cDNA or gDNA that made up the material.

Followed longitudinally, the Seattle patients had been enrolled during active infection. Original processing methods: Nucleated cell counts were estimated from reference gene primer amplification. Some clones are missing from TCRdb's copy, which holds only in-frame ones; the method was immunoSEQ multiplex PCR. V and J calls plus clone size are reproduced from that table; the DNA served to infer D and trimming. The top ten hold around 0.92% of the sample, which has hundreds of thousands of clones, roughly nine tenths seen once. This CDR3 spans 16 amino acids. V lost 0 bases to trimming and J lost 5 bases; unmatched junction nucleotides: 7. CDR1 is KGHSH and CDR2 is LQKENI in the germline V gene.

The TCR originated in a man aged 18 to 35 with COVID-19, enrolled during active disease. The J gene is TRBJ2-1, the V gene TRBV18, with TRBD2 matching over 7 bases. The specimen was peripheral blood. The CDR3 bases are TGTGCCAGCTCACCACCGGGGCTAGCGGAACACAATGAGCAGTTCTTC. Protein sequence: CASSPPGLAEHNEQFF.